This T cell receptor (beta chain) was sequenced in a study of T cell responses to AZD1222 COVID-19 vaccine. Profiling relied on immunoSEQ multiplex PCR, and the TCRdb table lists in-frame clones only, not all of them. The profile shows more than 40,000 clones, roughly 87% of them singletons. The germline gives CDR1 KGHSH, CDR2 LQKENI. The length of the CDR3 is 16 residues. Losses at the gene ends were 8 bases for V and 5 bases for J; bases not matched to a gene: 10. Points on this clone: Its matching antigen is unknown.

Whole-study results and caveats: Only 5 or 6 individuals given AZD1222 were seropositive at baseline. Elevations in Spike-specific TCR breadth and depth followed administration of two AZD1222 doses.

The rearrangement uses TRBV18 and TRBJ1-4, with 11 bases fitting TRBD1. This sample comprised peripheral blood, obtained 28 days after the second AZD1222 dose. This receptor was identified in an adult who received the AZD1222 COVID-19 vaccine. CDR3 sequence (DNA): TGTGCCAGCGCAACCGGGACAGGGGGTTCAAATGAAAAACTGTTTTTT. It yields the protein CASATGTGGSNEKLFF.